These T cell receptor beta chains were read from a single sample in a study of Graves' ophthalmopathy and Graves' hyperthyroidism. TCRdb independently ran MiXCR on the multiplex PCR reads; one entry per CDR3 protein. The data contain more than 550,000 distinct CDR3 sequences, under 50% of them singletons. Material: peripheral blood. These receptors all come from an adult man with Graves' ophthalmopathy. Each CDR3 is given with its conserved first and last residue. A D gene is named only where the DNA matches it firmly. Size is omitted from some rows. Given values are once, few, many or a class for expanded clones.

d_gene	abundance	v_gene	j_gene	CDR3aa	CDR3nt
TRBD1	many	TRBV19	TRBJ1-2	CASGYRDRASGYTF	TGTGCCAGTGGTTACCGGGACAGAGCTTCGGGCTACACCTTC
TRBD1	.	TRBV29-1	TRBJ1-3	CSVATGAGNTIYF	TGCAGCGTCGCAACAGGGGCTGGAAACACCATATATTTT
TRBD1	.	TRBV7-6	TRBJ2-7	CASSMRTGGEQYF	TGTGCCAGCAGCATGCGGACAGGGGGCGAGCAGTACTTC
.	.	TRBV29-1	TRBJ2-5	CSVELTGRETQYF	TGCAGCGTTGAGCTTACAGGGAGAGAGACCCAGTACTTC
TRBD2	.	TRBV10-3	TRBJ2-7	CAIRVRGGSYEQYF	TGTGCCATCAGAGTTCGCGGGGGCTCCTACGAGCAGTACTTC
TRBD1	.	TRBV20-1	TRBJ2-1	CSAIGTAYNEQFF	TGCAGTGCTATCGGGACAGCCTACAATGAGCAGTTCTTC
TRBD2	many	TRBV29-1	TRBJ2-7	CSVGAGWGSAEQYF	TGCAGCGTTGGAGCGGGATGGGGGTCTGCCGAGCAGTACTTC
TRBD1	.	TRBV2	TRBJ1-5	CARGQADNQPQHF	TGTGCTAGAGGACAGGCTGACAATCAGCCCCAGCATTTT
TRBD2	.	TRBV10-3	TRBJ2-7	CAITEGGGSYEQYF	TGTGCCATCACCGAAGGCGGGGGCTCCTACGAGCAGTACTTC
.	many	TRBV2	TRBJ2-2	CASSPGITGELFF	TGTGCCAGCTCGCCCGGGATCACCGGGGAGCTGTTTTTT
.	few	TRBV4-1	TRBJ1-2	CASSPYIRQDYGYTF	TGCGCCAGCAGCCCCTATATACGACAGGACTATGGCTACACCTTC
.	.	TRBV25-1	TRBJ2-7	CARDNPLSYEQYF	TGTGCCCGCGATAACCCATTATCCTACGAGCAGTACTTC
TRBD1	.	TRBV20-1	TRBJ2-7	CSASEQGTEQYF	TGCAGTGCTAGTGAACAGGGGACCGAGCAGTACTTC
.	many	TRBV19	TRBJ2-7	CASSMLQGGYEQYF	TGTGCCAGTAGTATGCTGCAGGGAGGCTACGAGCAGTACTTC
.	many	TRBV9	TRBJ2-7	CASSVGGPTYEQYF	TGTGCCAGCAGCGTAGGGGGTCCTACCTACGAGCAGTACTTC
.	many	TRBV2	TRBJ1-1	CASSAGGLEAFF	TGTGCCAGCAGTGCCGGGGGGCTGGAAGCTTTCTTT
.	many	TRBV10-3	TRBJ1-5	CAISESGGAGNQPQHF	TGTGCCATCAGTGAGTCGGGTGGGGCTGGCAATCAGCCCCAGCATTTT
.	many	TRBV10-3	TRBJ2-2	CAISEREYTGELFF	TGTGCCATCAGTGAGCGGGAGTACACCGGGGAGCTGTTTTTT
.	few	TRBV6-5	TRBJ2-1	CASRRSQGMSYNEQFF	TGTGCCAGCAGGCGATCGCAGGGAATGTCCTACAATGAGCAGTTCTTC
.	.	TRBV20-1	TRBJ2-6	CSARDISGANVLTF	TGCAGTGCCAGAGACATCTCTGGGGCCAACGTCCTGACTTTC
TRBD1	.	TRBV4-2	TRBJ1-3	CASSQGDRSGNTIYF	TGTGCCAGCAGCCAAGGGGACAGGTCTGGAAACACCATATATTTT
TRBD1	few	TRBV25-1	TRBJ2-7	CASSGTGGGNEQYF	TGTGCCAGCAGTGGGACAGGGGGCGGGAATGAGCAGTACTTC
TRBD1	few	TRBV12-3/TRBV12-4	TRBJ1-1	CASSYPLTGEGTEAFF	TGTGCCAGCAGTTACCCACTGACAGGGGAAGGCACTGAAGCTTTCTTT
.	many	TRBV7-9	TRBJ2-7	CAIDSDRGGEQYF	TGTGCCATCGACTCAGATCGGGGAGGCGAGCAGTACTTC
.	.	TRBV12-5	TRBJ1-1	CASGLGLGNTEAFF	TGTGCTAGTGGTTTGGGCCTAGGGAACACTGAAGCTTTCTTT
TRBD2	.	TRBV4-1	TRBJ2-5	CASSQLPGLAGQETQYF	TGCGCCAGCAGCCAACTACCGGGACTAGCGGGGCAAGAGACCCAGTACTTC
TRBD2	.	TRBV5-1	TRBJ2-5	CASSLSAGGIQETQYF	TGCGCCAGCAGCTTATCGGCGGGGGGAATCCAAGAGACCCAGTACTTC
.	.	TRBV5-1	TRBJ2-5	CASSVVWGSDTQYF	TGTGCCAGCAGCGTAGTATGGGGGTCAGATACGCAGTACTTC
.	many	TRBV5-6	TRBJ1-2	CASRRGYLGYTF	TGTGCCAGCCGACGGGGTTATCTTGGCTACACCTTC
.	.	TRBV7-9	TRBJ1-5	CASSWGDANQPQHF	TGTGCCAGCAGTTGGGGGGACGCAAATCAGCCCCAGCATTTT
TRBD1	.	TRBV29-1	TRBJ1-1	CSVWTGGTEAFF	TGCAGCGTTTGGACAGGAGGGACTGAAGCTTTCTTT
TRBD1	few	TRBV10-3	TRBJ2-7	CATQSHQGGQYF	TGTGCCACCCAATCCCATCAAGGGGGCCAGTACTTC
.	many	TRBV7-2	TRBJ2-5	CASSSLARGRETQYF	TGTGCCAGCAGCTCACTAGCCAGAGGAAGAGAGACCCAGTACTTC
TRBD1	.	TRBV24-1	TRBJ1-2	CATSPPPPRQGGWYGYTF	TGTGCCACCAGTCCTCCCCCCCCCCGACAGGGGGGATGGTATGGCTACACCTTC
.	.	TRBV25-1	TRBJ1-1	CAWRLGTLNTEAFF	TGTGCCTGGAGGCTTGGGACCTTGAACACTGAAGCTTTCTTT
TRBD2	many	TRBV20-1	TRBJ2-7	CSARHSGRSPYEQYF	TGCAGTGCTAGACATAGCGGGAGGAGTCCCTACGAGCAGTACTTC
.	many	TRBV29-1	TRBJ1-1	CSGEDNKNTEAFF	TGCAGCGGCGAGGACAATAAGAACACTGAAGCTTTCTTT
.	.	TRBV29-1	TRBJ1-2	CSQERDGYTF	TGCAGCCAAGAGAGGGACGGCTACACCTTC
TRBD1	.	TRBV10-3	TRBJ1-2	CAGSPWTGAGYTF	TGTGCCGGCAGTCCATGGACAGGGGCTGGCTACACCTTC
TRBD1	few	TRBV10-3	TRBJ1-5	CASSEIGGAVQPQHF	TGTGCCAGCAGTGAAATAGGGGGCGCGGTTCAGCCCCAGCATTTT
.	many	TRBV9	TRBJ1-6	CASTIGPGDSPLHF	TGTGCCAGCACCATAGGCCCCGGTGATTCACCCCTCCACTTT
.	.	TRBV2	TRBJ1-1	CATHKGLNTEAFF	TGTGCCACCCATAAGGGGTTGAACACTGAAGCTTTCTTT
TRBD1	.	TRBV10-3	TRBJ1-2	CAITADRGLYGYTF	TGTGCCATCACCGCGGACAGGGGGCTGTATGGCTACACCTTC